Sequencing of this TCR beta chain was carried out in a study of naive CD8 T cells in extremely preterm neonates. Regarding this clone: Its antigen is currently unknown.

Study outcomes and limitations: Preterm infants showed shorter CDR3s, fewer N additions and less trimming than older groups.

Without labor or membrane rupture, elective cesareans at roughly 37-42 weeks supplied term cord blood. CDR1 MDHEN and CDR2 SYDVKM come from the germline V gene. The junction had 9 bases not matched to a gene; V was cut back by 2 bases and J by 2 bases. CDR3 size: 16 residues. Some clones are missing from TCRdb's copy, which holds only in-frame ones; the method was immunoSEQ multiplex PCR. The sample shows several thousand clones, 98% of them seen only once. The V gene is TRBV28, the J gene TRBJ2-7, with 7 bases fitting TRBD1. The TCR sequence derives from a newborn in good health. Sequencing used naive CD8+ T cells from cord blood. DNA for the CDR3: TGTGCCAGCAGTTTACCCGGGACAGCGTTTACCTACGAGCAGTACTTC. The encoded protein is CASSLPGTAFTYEQYF.